The TCR beta chain under discussion was sequenced for a study of blood T cell repertoires in COVID-19. Under the authors' procedure: Quantification of nucleated cells was approximated via reference gene primer amplification. The repertoire was sequenced with immunoSEQ multiplex PCR; TCRdb's copy has only in-frame clones and lacks some. V and J calls and clone size follow that table, whereas D and trimming were derived from the DNA. The sample lists about 130,000 clones, about 88% occurring once. Patients of the Seattle cohort, enrolled during active infection, were followed longitudinally. The V segment lost 3 bases and the J segment 3 bases; nucleotides outside the gene matches: 7. Germline V CDR1 and CDR2: SEHNR, FQNEAQ (reference sequence). The CDR3 is made up of 17 amino acids.

The clonotype originates from a man between 60 and 75 years old with COVID-19, enrolled during active disease. The sequenced material came from peripheral blood. V gene TRBV7-9 combines with J gene TRBJ2-3; 12 bases align to TRBD2. This chain's CDR3 is CASSFLAGGPMTDTQYF. In DNA, the CDR3 is TGTGCCAGCAGCTTCCTAGCGGGAGGGCCGATGACAGATACGCAGTATTTT.